This T cell receptor beta chain came from a study of T cells in Graves' hyperthyroidism and ophthalmopathy. Study-wide context: Staff took peripheral blood when the initial diagnosis was made, before any treatment began. Overall study results and limits: Among thyroid clonotypes expanded above 0.001, most also appeared in blood. It was a median approximately 6 months before onset that the model predicted ophthalmopathy.

It was RNA transcripts that yielded the amplified TCR beta CDR3 regions. Using the HTBI primer set, a first-round RT-PCR was run on the TCR CDR3. A single record per CDR3 protein comes from TCRdb applying MiXCR to the multiplex PCR reads. The sample shows 30,000 to 35,000 distinct CDR3 sequences, around 52% of them seen only once. Ophthalmopathy cases scored 3 or more on the Clinical Activity Score and 4 or more on NOSPECS grade, with duration below 3 months. This clonotype was counted ten times or more. The antigen is unknown. V lost 2 bases, J lost 3 bases, and 11 bases lay in between. Germline CDR1 and CDR2: SGHTA and FQGNSA. This CDR3 contains 15 residues.

The TCR originated in a woman aged 40 to 49 with Graves' ophthalmopathy. The chain combines TRBV7-2 with TRBJ1-5; maybe TRBD1 (5 bases). Sequencing was performed on blood. In nucleotides, the CDR3 is TGTGCCAGCAGCTTATATTTGACAGACAATCAGCCCCAGCATTTT. Amino acids: CASSLYLTDNQPQHF.